The present T cell receptor beta chain was sequenced within a study of cytomegalovirus exposure and HLA in healthy donors. On the study more broadly: For the approximately 390 genotyped donors, around 76% fell within the Caucasian-associated ancestry cluster.

Germline V gene sequence: CDR1 SGHTA, CDR2 FQGTGA. V was cut by 4 bases and J by 0 bases, with 9 bases left in between. This CDR3 region has 15 residues. This clone was found a few times. Antigen unknown. Study-level results: Common viral pathogens seemed to be connected with several of the most significant clusters, according to a later analysis. Accurate prediction of HLA-A and HLA-B alleles (for most subjects) was reportedly achieved from TCR beta sequences. High sensitivity and specificity were reportedly achieved when the classifier diagnosed cytomegalovirus status.

This PCR relied on a set of 60 Vbeta primers and 13 Jbeta primers. The method was immunoSEQ multiplex PCR; TCRdb's version includes in-frame clones alone and lacks a portion of them. Here the sample spans around 150,000 clones, 60% to 80% being singletons. Sequenced: PBMCs. The receptor's source is a man aged 25-40 years in good health and CMV-seronegative. The J gene is TRBJ2-2, the V gene TRBV7-3; tentatively, D is TRBD1 (5 bases). The CDR3 loop reads CASSSQGSNTGELFF. The CDR3 DNA is TGTGCCAGCAGCTCGCAGGGCTCGAACACCGGGGAGCTGTTTTTT.